Below, 25 T cell receptor beta chains from the same sample are listed, as sequenced in a study of T cells in Graves' hyperthyroidism and ophthalmopathy. Regions amplified from RNA transcripts were the TCR beta CDR3 regions. HTBI primers were the set used in a first-round RT-PCR of the TCR CDR3. TCRdb ran MiXCR on the multiplex PCR reads and lists one entry per CDR3 protein. The table records a few hundred thousand distinct CDR3 sequences, about a sixth of them present only once. The specimen sequenced was blood. Receptors originate from a man aged 35-49 years with Graves' hyperthyroidism.

The CDR3, as DNA: TGTGCCAGTAGTATACAGGGCACAGGAACCGGGGAGCTGTTTTTT. Translating it yields CASSIQGTGTGELFF. The chain couples TRBV19 to TRBJ2-2, with TRBD1 as a possible D gene (5 bases). Trimming removed 2 bases at V and 5 bases at J, with 12 bases between. The CDR3 is 15 amino acids. Germline V lookup: CDR1 LNHDA, CDR2 SQIVND (reference sequence).

The DNA of the CDR3 is TGTGCCACCAGCAGGTCTAGCGCCCGCAGAATGGATACGCAGTATTTT. Translating it yields CATSRSSARRMDTQYF. This chain uses TRBV15 with TRBJ2-3, with D maybe TRBD2 (6 bases). CDR3 length equals 16 residues. The ends were cut back, 3 bases at V and 6 bases at J, with 19 bases in the middle. Looked up from germline, CDR1 is LNHNV and CDR2 is YYDKDF (reference sequence).

The rearrangement uses TRBV7-9 and TRBJ1-1, with D possibly being TRBD1 (5 bases). Germline assignment: CDR1 SEHNR and CDR2 FQNEAQ (reference sequence). The ends were cut back, 1 base at V and 12 bases at J, with 15 bases in the middle. The CDR3 has 13 amino acids. The CDR3 loop is CASSLGGGGETFF. DNA for the CDR3: TGTGCCAGCAGCTTAGGGGGGGGAGGGGAAACTTTCTTT. The full variable domain, its missing parts supplied by reference TRBV7-9 and TRBJ1-1, is DTGVSQNPRHKITKRGQNVTFRCDPISEHNRLYWYRQTLGQGPEFLTYFQNEAQLEKSRLLSDRFSAERPKGSFSTLEIQRTEQGDSAMYLCASSLGGGGETFFGQGTRLTVV.

This clonotype showed up just a few times. The V call is TRBV5-7, the J call TRBJ1-2; D is unclear. TRBV5-7 falls under the ORF class, with uncertain function. Trimming shortened V by 2 bases and J by 2 bases, and 13 bases separated the two germline ends. This CDR3 is built from 15 residues. CDR3 bases: TGTGCCAGCAGCTTTTACCCAACCCACAACTATGGCTACACCTTC. It specifies CASSFYPTHNYGYTF.

This chain links TRBV7-3 with TRBJ2-1; TRBD2 agrees at 9 bases. Germline CDR1 is SGHTA and CDR2 is FQGTGA. Germline trimming cut 4 bases from V and 5 bases from J; bases unmatched to any gene: 6. This CDR3 is built from 15 residues. The CDR3 DNA sequence: TGTGCCAGCAGCTCCTCTAGCGGGGCGAACAATGAGCAGTTCTTC. Translation: CASSSSSGANNEQFF.

This clonotype was seen many times. The V gene is TRBV5-5, the J gene TRBJ1-2; D gene uncertain. From germline, CDR1 is SGHKS and CDR2 YYEKEE (reference sequence). The CDR3 loop spans 15 amino acids. V was clipped by 0 bases and J by 4 bases, with 13 bases between them. CDR3 nucleotide sequence: TGTGCCAGCAGCTTGGCCGGCGGGAGCTTCTATGGCTACACCTTC. It encodes CASSLAGGSFYGYTF.

This clonotype was counted many times. The chain links TRBV30 to TRBJ1-5; 7 positions agree with TRBD1. CDR3 length: 13 residues. The V and J ends lost 1 base and 5 bases, in that order; junction bases with no gene match: 2. Germline V gene lookup returns CDR1 GTSNPN and CDR2 SVGIG (reference sequence). The chain's CDR3 is CAWSEGTDQPQHF. The CDR3 DNA is TGTGCCTGGAGTGAGGGGACAGATCAGCCCCAGCATTTT.

Ten or more counts support this clonotype. The chain couples TRBV6-6 to TRBJ1-2; 10 bases fit TRBD1. Germline values: CDR1 MNHNY, CDR2 SVGAGI (reference sequence). The CDR3 loop spans 16 amino acids. V was clipped by 2 bases and J by 6 bases; unmatched bases: 9. CDR3 in amino acids: CASSYSEGQGINGYTF. CDR3 DNA: TGTGCCAGCAGTTACAGTGAGGGACAGGGGATTAATGGCTACACCTTC.

This clonotype was seen a handful of times. The chain uses TRBV6-1 and TRBJ2-2, with TRBD2 matching over 15 bases. Germline V lookup: CDR1 MNHNS, CDR2 SASEGT. J gave up 4 bases and V 5 bases, and 8 bases lay outside the gene matches. This CDR3 spans 18 amino acids. The CDR3 here is CASSRRTSGGASTGELFF. DNA for the CDR3: TGTGCCAGCAGTCGACGGACTAGCGGGGGGGCCAGCACCGGGGAGCTGTTTTTT.

This clonotype has ten or more counts. This rearrangement joins TRBV20-1 to TRBJ1-5; TRBD1 might be the D (5 bases). CDR1 is DFQATT, CDR2 SNEGSKA, per germline (reference sequence). This CDR3 has 16 amino acids. Trimming took 0 bases from V and 4 from J, leaving 16 bases between them. The CDR3 here is CSARDRSGTSNQPQHF. The CDR3 bases are TGCAGTGCTAGAGATCGCAGTGGGACGTCGAATCAGCCCCAGCATTTT.

The rearrangement uses TRBV5-1 and TRBJ2-3; no reliable D call. Germline V lookup: CDR1 SGHRS, CDR2 YFSETQ. V was clipped by 0 bases and J by 2 bases, with 10 bases between them. The CDR3 has 15 residues. The CDR3 region is CASSLEHQLTDTQYF. The CDR3 DNA sequence: TGCGCCAGCAGCTTGGAACATCAACTCACAGATACGCAGTATTTT.

This clonotype was counted ten times or more. Written as DNA, the CDR3 is TGTGCCAGCACCCGGACAGGGCGGCTTGAGCAGTACTTC. Translating it yields CASTRTGRLEQYF. This chain joins TRBV6-1 and TRBJ2-7, with 8 positions matching TRBD1. V lost 7 bases and J lost 7; bases outside the gene matches: 9. This CDR3 comprises 13 residues. Germline CDR1 is MNHNS and CDR2 is SASEGT.

The chain is built from TRBV7-3 and TRBJ2-3, with 9 nucleotides matching TRBD1. Germline V lookup: CDR1 SGHTA, CDR2 FQGTGA. This CDR3 comprises 18 residues. Trimming removed 2 bases from V and 3 bases from J; junction bases left unmatched: 12. CDR3 loop: CASSLDPFGQGRTDTQYF. As DNA, the CDR3 is TGTGCCAGCAGCTTAGATCCGTTCGGACAGGGGAGGACAGATACGCAGTATTTT.

This clonotype came up many times. The rearrangement uses TRBV12-3 or TRBV12-4 and TRBJ1-4; 8 bases fit TRBD1. CDR3 size: 14 residues. The junction had 8 bases not matched to a gene; V was cut back by 6 bases and J by 8 bases. The DNA for the CDR3 is TGTGCCAGCAGCTACGGACAGGGCATGGAAAAACTGTTTTTT. It codes for CASSYGQGMEKLFF.

This clonotype has more than one count but fewer than ten. The chain joins TRBV14 to TRBJ2-7, with D perhaps matching TRBD1 (5 bases). Germline loops: CDR1 SGHDN, CDR2 FVKESK. Trimming pared 6 bases from V and 0 bases from J, leaving 15 bases between. The CDR3 is 15 residues long. Here the CDR3 DNA reads TGTGCCAGCAGTTTAGGGAAGGGGTACTCCTACGAGCAGTACTTC. Its translation: CASSLGKGYSYEQYF.

This clonotype was counted a few times. V and J are TRBV6-1 and TRBJ1-2; no firm D call. The CDR3 covers 12 residues. The germline gives CDR1 MNHNS, CDR2 SASEGT. V was pared by 5 bases and J by 10 bases, with 14 bases between. CDR3 bases: TGTGCCAGCAGTTTGTCGGACGGAGCCTACACCTTC. Translating it yields CASSLSDGAYTF.

The table lists this clonotype with a few counts. The V gene is TRBV5-4, the J gene TRBJ2-1; D is possibly TRBD1 (6 bases). The germline CDR1 and CDR2 sequences are SGHNT and YYREEE (reference sequence). The CDR3 loop spans 17 amino acids. Trimming pared 7 bases from V and 0 bases from J, leaving 20 bases between. CDR3 DNA: TGTGCCAGCTCCTTTTTTACAGGGTCCGCCTCCTACAATGAGCAGTTCTTC. Encoded protein: CASSFFTGSASYNEQFF.

This clonotype is a singleton in its sample. V gene TRBV7-3 combines with J gene TRBJ2-3; 13 bases map to TRBD2. V shed 5 bases and J 2 bases; nucleotides not matched to a gene: 7. From germline, CDR1 is SGHTA and CDR2 FQGTGA. The CDR3 consists of 17 residues. CDR3 coding DNA: TGTGCCAGCAGCCGACTAGCGGGGGGCCCCGACACAGATACGCAGTATTTT. It is translated as CASSRLAGGPDTDTQYF.

This clonotype was seen at least ten times. This rearrangement joins TRBV7-9 to TRBJ1-5; D call uncertain. The germline V and J ends were trimmed by 6 bases and 3 bases, with 9 bases remaining between them. The CDR3 runs 13 residues. Per germline, CDR1 SEHNR and CDR2 FQNEAQ (reference sequence). Here the CDR3 reads CASRDGYNQPQHF. The CDR3 DNA follows: TGTGCCAGCAGGGACGGATACAATCAGCCCCAGCATTTT.

Ten or more counts support this clonotype. This chain uses TRBV2 with TRBJ2-3; D ambiguous. CDR3 length equals 12 residues. Trimming took off 6 bases at V and 6 bases at J, with 10 bases between the two ends. The germline CDR1 and CDR2 sequences are SNHLY and FYNNEI. In DNA, the CDR3 is TGTGCCAGCAGCGAGACGGCCGATACGCAGTATTTT. It encodes CASSETADTQYF.

There are many counts of this clonotype. The V gene is TRBV7-2, the J gene TRBJ2-7; D is ambiguous. The CDR3 consists of 12 residues. CDR1 SGHTA and CDR2 FQGNSA come from the germline V gene. The V gene lost 4 bases and the J gene lost 6 bases, with 10 bases spanning the gap. CDR3 bases: TGTGCCAGCAGCTACGAGGTCGGCGAGCAGTACTTC. Protein: CASSYEVGEQYF.

This clonotype has a count of ten or more. This chain links TRBV6-2 or TRBV6-3 with TRBJ2-1, with 10 bases matching TRBD2. After removal of 11 bases from V and 6 bases from J, the junction contained 10 bases not matched to a gene. The CDR3 is made up of 14 amino acids. Germline V CDR1 and CDR2: MNHEY, SVGEGT. CDR3 amino acids: CASSRLAGPNEQFF. In DNA form, the CDR3 reads TGTGCCTCCTCGAGACTAGCGGGTCCCAATGAGCAGTTCTTC.

Only one count was recorded for this clonotype. The chain links TRBV18 to TRBJ2-3; 8 positions agree with TRBD1. This CDR3 is built from 14 residues. Germline V gives CDR1 KGHSH, CDR2 LQKENI. Trimming at V came to 6 bases and at J to 2 bases, leaving 4 bases not matched to a gene. The chain's CDR3 is CASSPDRVTDTQYF. CDR3 bases: TGTGCCAGCTCTCCGGACAGGGTCACAGATACGCAGTATTTT.

The rearrangement joins TRBV28 to TRBJ2-5; the D gene could be TRBD1 or TRBD2 (5 bases each). With 6 bases removed from V and 2 bases from J, the gap between germline ends came to 10 bases. The CDR3 contains 13 residues. Germline V gives CDR1 MDHEN, CDR2 SYDVKM. The CDR3 region has the DNA TGTGCCAGCAGCAGGGACCCGCAAGAGACCCAGTACTTC. This sequence encodes CASSRDPQETQYF.

With regard to this clonotype: This may be a read error, as it is one base from a much larger clone. The chain recombines TRBV6-1 with TRBJ1-5; 9 positions agree with TRBD1. The J segment lost 5 bases and the V segment lost 9 bases, leaving 8 bases of the junction unmatched. This CDR3 contains 14 residues. From germline, CDR1 is MNHNS and CDR2 SASEGT. The CDR3 sequence is CARSLGDRDQPQHF. The CDR3 nucleotides are TGTGCCAGAAGTCTAGGGGACAGGGATCAGCCCCAGCATTTT.